This TCR beta chain was retrieved from a study of cytomegalovirus exposure and HLA in healthy donors (TCRdb year 2017). Regarding the research as a whole: An earlier analysis of 587 of the donors reported 250 to 350 Gb of sequence data and some 110 million unique TCR beta sequences obtained from approximately 180 million T cells. Besides the first cohort of roughly 640 subjects, a separate validation cohort made up of 120 different subjects was used. Because of strong linkage in the cohort, 5 or 6 DR-DQ haplotypes were treated as single units for association and clustering. To predict cytomegalovirus infection status, the study combined high-throughput TCR immunosequencing, statistical association of individual TCRs with disease status, and machine learning. On average, around 230,000 unique TCR beta nucleotide sequences were sequenced per donor among 398 genotyped donors of the cohort, with roughly a sixth of those sequences being non-productive. To decide whether each TCR beta V gene segment behaved as functional or pseudogenic, an earlier analysis of some 600 of the donors relied on high-throughput TCR beta sequencing. Typing coverage varied by locus: roughly 629-630 donors for A, B, C, DRB1 and DQB1; more than 500 for DQA1; over 600 for DPA1; around 490 for DPB1. Roughly 300 gigabases of sequencing data and 70 million to 95 million unique TCR sequences made up an early release that covered under 750 HLA-typed donors. Rather than drawing on any new phenotypic data, the later analysis identified candidate immune exposures from TCR beta sequences and the way those sequences occurred across donors. A later genetic analysis took genome-wide SNP genotypes for 398 of the 666 donors and used that subset as a discovery cohort. The study profiled the T cell repertoires of fewer than 850 subjects by immunosequencing and related them to cytomegalovirus serostatus. Of the roughly 390 genotyped donors, roughly 76% were placed in the genetic ancestry cluster associated with self-reported Caucasian donors. In a later analysis, previously published TCR beta repertoires from some 640 donors were re-analyzed and high-resolution HLA genotyping was added so that TCR occurrence patterns could be studied. The aim of the study was to test whether cataloging public T cell receptors could identify signatures of past pathogen exposure. Every repertoire in the discovery cohort had been generated on one and the same sequencing platform. HLA typing covered class I and class II loci at four-digit resolution. Donor age, sex, ethnicity and CMV serostatus were compiled alongside the repertoire data. Beyond this particular receptor, the publication reports: The cohort was sequenced for TCR beta chains only, and without alpha or paired-chain data the features that could be detected were limited. The sequencing pipeline was judged likely to have produced a cluster of highly shared sequence variants as a technical artifact. Some IMGT-functional V segments, including TRBV6-2 and TRBV6-3, could not be told apart with the 87-base-pair reads, so those segments were excluded. According to a later analysis, TCR association rates differed among HLA loci, with DRB1 alleles showing the most associated TCRs and HLA-C alleles showing the fewest. In a later genetic analysis, a missense DCLRE1C variant was associated with V-gene and J-gene trimming of TCR beta chains, and the association was replicated in an independent cohort. Compared with the roughly 600-donor mean, donors in an Asian-associated ancestry cluster had fewer N-insertions in productive TCRs, according to a later genetic analysis. Compared with equally common non-associated chains, HLA-associated TCR beta chains in a later analysis were more clonally expanded and had lower generation probabilities. A further reported finding was that TCR beta sequences accurately predicted the HLA-A and HLA-B alleles for most subjects in the first cohort. At a false discovery rate of 0.05, a later analysis linked around 17,000 TCR beta sequences to specific HLA alleles. Because counts were too low, roughly 17 rarely observed V segments, including chromosome 9 orphons, were left out of the earlier analysis of several hundred of the donors. The study listed approximately 160 TCR beta chains as associated with cytomegalovirus. When HLA alleles, especially DR and DQ, strongly co-occurred, attributing TCR associations to individual alleles was difficult. Most TCR sequences were observed very rarely across donors, whereas some public TCRs were present in many individuals. Several of the top co-occurrence clusters appeared to be linked to parvovirus B19, influenza, CMV and Epstein-Barr virus, according to a later analysis. The only immune exposure information available for the cohort was CMV serostatus. In an earlier analysis of roughly 560 of the donors, most TCR beta V segments were observed in productive rearrangements about 90% or about 30% of the time, broadly matching IMGT annotations. In both the original and validation cohorts, the classifier was reported to diagnose cytomegalovirus status with high specificity and sensitivity. A later analysis found that most CMV-associated TCR beta chains appeared HLA-restricted, with HLA associations seemingly driven largely by CMV exposure. Linkage disequilibrium might explain the correlated functional status among segregating V segments, but an unknown experimental factor could not be ruled out. The authors suggested that the approach could potentially be extended to other disease states and immunological phenotypes. Roughly uniform sequencing depth across donors was assumed in presence/absence analyses, although this assumption may not hold. Because HLA typing was unavailable for some donors at each locus, only the typed subset was used in association tests. A few of the identified cytomegalovirus-associated TCR beta chains were confirmed in vitro to be specific for cytomegalovirus antigens.

The method behind the library was the immunoSEQ multiplex PCR assay. For the multiplex PCR, a mixture combining 60 forward primers for TCR Vbeta segments and 13 reverse primers for TCR Jbeta segments was used. A multiplex PCR assay on genomic DNA amplified the CDR3 region of rearranged TCR beta genes. On the Illumina HiSeq System, the amplified TCR beta libraries were sequenced as 87-base-pair reads. The study's own analysis went as follows. In a later analysis, about 80 million unique TCR beta chains were counted across the 500 to 700 repertoires, and about 9.9 million of these chains were shared by at least two donors. Raw reads were error-corrected and collapsed into unique sequences by a nearest-neighbor algorithm in which closely related sequences were merged to remove PCR and sequencing errors. To assign V, D and J gene segments, CDR3 sequences were aligned to IMGT reference sequences. For a sequence to be retained, a match of at least six nucleotides was required to both a V gene segment and a J gene segment. A rearrangement was called productive if the CDR3 had no stop codons and remained in frame with V and J, and every other rearrangement was called non-productive. Following IMGT convention, CDR3 was defined as the stretch from the second conserved V-encoded cysteine up to the conserved J-encoded phenylalanine. The earlier analysis of a few hundred of the donors excluded any sequence lacking an unambiguous match to a single V gene segment. In an earlier analysis of 587 of the donors, V segments were called functional above 56.7% productive rearrangements and were called segregating when the between-donor standard deviation exceeded 5%. A statistical classification framework was built for diagnosing cytomegalovirus status from the catalog of TCR beta chain sequences. In a later analysis, TCR nucleotide sequences were compared against IMGT/GENE-DB human TR gene sequences so that V and J genes could be assigned. In a later analysis, CDR3 sequences and most-parsimonious VDJ recombination scenarios were assigned using the TCRdist pipeline. In a later analysis, each TCR beta chain was defined by its CDR3 amino acid sequence together with its V-gene family, and reads without a unique V-gene family were excluded. In a later analysis, several hundred highly shared, low-generation-probability nucleotide sequences were removed to address suspected cross-contamination and a sequencing artifact. In a later analysis, a clonal expansion index for each public chain was calculated from normalized within-repertoire ranks of inferred template counts. Generation probabilities in a later analysis came from a VDJ recombination model fitted to out-of-frame rearrangements, and those results were checked against IGoR. Hypergeometric tests were used in a later analysis to score TCR-TCR, TCR-HLA and TCR-CMV co-occurrence, with a repertoire-size bias correction applied to the TCR pairs. False discovery rates were estimated in a later analysis by permuting HLA or CMV assignments 20 times. A later analysis grouped co-occurring TCRs with DBSCAN, adding TCRdist sequence similarity when clustering within HLA-allele-positive subsets. Co-occurrence clustering excluded repertoires with fewer than 30,000 or more than 120,000 public chains, plus five with anomalous nucleotide sharing. In TCRdb, the immuneACCESS table is reduced to in-frame sequences with V and J assigned. These tables do not hold every clone; where another copy was compared, an unresolved V gene accounts for under half, and the others remain unexplained. V and J calls and clone size are those listed in that table; D and trimming were worked out from the DNA. The sample table lists some 110,000 clones, about 80% of them with a count of one. Around 5.2% of the sample goes to the ten largest clones.

Points on this clone: This clone's antigen is unknown. No base quality information exists; no much larger clone differs at one position.

The cohort comprised some 700 healthy bone marrow donors. At the time of sampling, every cohort member was nominally healthy, though immune exposures that went unrecorded were likely present. The donor was CMV seropositive and belonged to the group of over 250 seropositive cohort members. A peripheral blood sample was provided by each donor, and peripheral blood mononuclear cells were used for TCR beta sequencing. Genomic DNA extraction from the blood cell samples was performed with the Qiagen DNeasy Blood Extraction Kit. The CDR3 runs 17 residues from the cysteine to the phenylalanine. The retained sequence is limited to the CDR3, 51 bases, with the frame set at the first base. CDR1 and CDR2 are read off the germline V gene as MNHNS and SASEGT. V is pared back by 0 bases and J by 6 bases, with 18 bases lying between the germline termini.

This chain joins TRBV6-1 to TRBJ2-4; a weak D assignment points to TRBD2 (7 bases agree). This receptor was obtained from a man in his fifties in good health and CMV-seropositive. Sequenced material: PBMCs. CDR3 loop: CASSEALRGADRNIQYF. The DNA sequence follows: TGTGCCAGCAGTGAAGCGCTTCGGGGGGCGGATAGAAACATTCAGTACTTC.